This entry lists 20 T cell receptor beta chains sequenced from one sample in a study of control samples from healthy donors and cancer patients. Sequencing was performed with immunoSEQ multiplex PCR; in TCRdb, only in-frame clones are kept and a portion is missing. The data show about 170,000 clones, 90% to 95% seen once. Sequenced sample: blood. These receptor sequences come from an older woman in good health.

This clone was seen just once. The chain recombines TRBV7-2 with TRBJ1-1, with D perhaps matching TRBD1 (6 bases). Germline V gives CDR1 SGHTA, CDR2 FQGNSA. There are 16 residues in the CDR3. The V end was cut by 7 bases, the J end by 1 base, with 19 bases between. CDR3 nucleotides: TGTGCCAGCACCTCCCGAACGGGGGCGGGGAACACTGAAGCTTTCTTT. Translation gives CASTSRTGAGNTEAFF.

This clone has only a few counts. This chain connects TRBV30 to TRBJ1-1, with TRBD1 matching over 7 bases. Germline trimming cut 5 bases from V and 4 bases from J; bases unmatched to any gene: 7. The CDR3 spans 13 residues. Germline CDR1 and CDR2: GTSNPN and SVGIG (reference sequence). Here the CDR3 reads CAWVETGSTEAFF. In nucleotides, the CDR3 is TGTGCCTGGGTTGAGACAGGGAGCACTGAAGCTTTCTTT.

The V call is TRBV7-8, the J call TRBJ1-2; TRBD1 agrees at 7 bases. The ends lost 0 bases at V and 4 bases at J; junction bases unmatched: 8. The germline V gene encodes CDR1 SGHVS and CDR2 FQNEAQ. The CDR3 extends over 16 amino acids. As DNA, the CDR3 is TGTGCCAGCAGCTTAGCTGGACAGGAAGACTTCTATGGCTACACCTTC. This sequence encodes CASSLAGQEDFYGYTF.

The J gene is TRBJ2-2, the V gene TRBV5-4; D uncertain. The V gene lost 0 bases and the J gene lost 3 bases, with 3 bases spanning the gap. There are 13 residues in the CDR3. Germline CDR1 and CDR2: SGHNT and YYREEE (reference sequence). The CDR3 reads CASSLDYTGELFF. The CDR3 DNA follows: TGTGCCAGCAGCTTGGATTACACCGGGGAGCTGTTTTTT.

The chain carries TRBV14 and TRBJ1-2, with TRBD1 matching over 9 bases. This CDR3 contains 15 residues. Losses at the gene ends were 6 bases for V and 5 bases for J; bases not matched to a gene: 10. Germline V gene data show CDR1 as SGHDN and CDR2 as FVKESK. The CDR3 nucleotides are TGTGCCAGCAGGGGACAGGGAAGTGCGCGGTATGGCTACACCTTC. It yields the protein CASRGQGSARYGYTF. The full variable domain, in which reference TRBV14 and TRBJ1-2 provide the parts outside the CDR3, is EAGVTQFPSHSVIEKGQTVTLRCDPISGHDNLYWYRRVMGKEIKFLLHFVKESKQDESGMPNNRFLAERTGGTYSTLKVQPAELEDSGVYFCASRGQGSARYGYTFGSGTRLTVV.

The chain is built from TRBV7-9 and TRBJ1-4; TRBD1 aligns across 7 bases. Germline CDR1 is SEHNR and CDR2 is FQNEAQ (reference sequence). The V and J ends lost 5 bases and 10 bases, in that order; junction bases with no gene match: 7. This CDR3 has 13 amino acids. CDR3 loop: CASSGRTGGKLFF. CDR3 bases: TGTGCCAGCAGCGGACGGACAGGAGGAAAACTGTTTTTT.

The rearrangement links TRBV18 to TRBJ1-5; D might be TRBD1 (6 bases). Germline CDR1 reads KGHSH; CDR2 reads LQKENI. The CDR3 totals 13 residues. The V gene lost 2 bases and the J gene lost 7 bases, with 9 bases spanning the gap. Here the CDR3 DNA reads TGTGCCAGCTCACCAACAGGGACCCAGCCCCAGCATTTT. Translating gives CASSPTGTQPQHF.

This clone was observed a handful of times. The chain uses TRBV7-9 and TRBJ2-1, with 7 bases fitting TRBD2. This CDR3 comprises 18 residues. The ends lost 1 base at V and 0 bases at J; junction bases unmatched: 9. Germline V CDR1 and CDR2: SEHNR, FQNEAQ (reference sequence). CDR3 coding DNA: TGTGCCAGCAGCTTAGTCTTATGGCGGGGGAGCTCCTACAATGAGCAGTTCTTC. The encoded protein is CASSLVLWRGSSYNEQFF.

This rearrangement joins TRBV5-1 to TRBJ2-1, with D possibly matching TRBD2 (6 bases). Trimming removed 3 bases at V and 9 bases at J, with 16 bases between. This CDR3 is built from 14 residues. From germline, CDR1 is SGHRS and CDR2 YFSETQ. CDR3 amino acids: CASSSYEYGGEQFF. CDR3 nucleotides: TGCGCCAGCAGCTCTTATGAATACGGGGGTGAGCAGTTCTTC.

This clone showed up just once. The chain employs TRBV21-1 and TRBJ1-6; whether TRBD1, the table's D call, matches the DNA was not checked. TRBV21-1 represents a pseudogene. The CDR3 has 18 amino acids. The CDR3: CASSKWGQGGLWNSPLHF. The DNA for the CDR3 is TGTGCCAGCAGCAAATGGGGACAGGGGGGTTTATGGAATTCACCCCTCCACTTT.

The V and J genes are TRBV7-2 and TRBJ2-3; 7 bases map to TRBD2. The CDR3 loop spans 17 amino acids. V lost 1 base, J lost 2 bases, and 9 bases stayed unmatched. The germline V gene has CDR1 SGHTA and CDR2 FQGNSA. As DNA, the CDR3 is TGTGCCAGCAGCTTAGGGGGGGGGATAACTCTCACAGATACGCAGTATTTT. This sequence encodes CASSLGGGITLTDTQYF.

This sequence joins TRBV11-2 and TRBJ2-5, with TRBD1 as a possible D gene (5 bases). CDR1 and CDR2 (germline): SGHAT, FQNNGV. V was trimmed by 1 base and J by 5 bases, leaving 14 bases between them. This CDR3 contains 15 residues. The CDR3 is CASSLGVSGRETQYF. CDR3 bases: TGTGCCAGCAGCTTAGGGGTTTCAGGGCGGGAGACCCAGTACTTC.

This chain joins TRBV6-2 or TRBV6-3 and TRBJ2-5; either TRBD1 or TRBD2 may fit D (5 bases each). This CDR3 is built from 17 residues. Trimming took 5 bases from V and 5 from J, leaving 24 bases between them. Germline V gene sequence: CDR1 MNHEY, CDR2 SVGEGT. This chain's CDR3 is CASSPVGPGPGWETQYF. The DNA of the CDR3 is TGTGCCAGCAGTCCGGTGGGACCGGGACCAGGATGGGAGACCCAGTACTTC.

The rearrangement links TRBV9 to TRBJ2-2; D assignment may be TRBD1 or TRBD2 (5 bases each). CDR3 length: 15 residues. V was clipped by 0 bases and J by 4 bases, with 10 bases between them. Germline V gene lookup returns CDR1 SGDLS and CDR2 YYNGEE. Written as DNA, the CDR3 is TGTGCCAGCAGCGTAGCAGGGACGGGCACCGGGGAGCTGTTTTTT. Its protein is CASSVAGTGTGELFF.

V and J are TRBV19 and TRBJ2-3; 9 positions match TRBD2. V lost 5 bases, J lost 4 bases, and 10 bases stayed unmatched. Germline CDR1 is LNHDA and CDR2 is SQIVND (reference sequence). CDR3 size: 16 residues. The CDR3 DNA reads TGTGCCAGTAGTCTAGCGGGGACAGCAGGGGCAGATACGCAGTATTTT. Translating gives CASSLAGTAGADTQYF.

V is TRBV6-6 and J is TRBJ2-7; possibly TRBD1 for D (6 bases). Germline V gene data show CDR1 as MNHNY and CDR2 as SVGAGI (reference sequence). The CDR3 contains 13 residues. The V gene lost 3 bases and the J gene lost 6 bases, with 12 bases spanning the gap. CDR3 amino acids: CASSYGTGSEQYF. CDR3 DNA: TGTGCCAGCAGTTATGGAACAGGGAGCGAGCAGTACTTC.

The rearrangement links TRBV9 to TRBJ2-3; 13 bases are a match to TRBD2. V dropped 3 bases and J dropped 6; count of bases not matched to a gene: 22. CDR1 SGDLS and CDR2 YYNGEE come from the germline V gene. The CDR3 spans 21 residues. The CDR3 spells CASSASPMTGLAGRGSDTQYF. Written as DNA, the CDR3 is TGTGCCAGCAGCGCCAGCCCGATGACGGGACTAGCGGGGAGAGGCTCGGATACGCAGTATTTT.

This CDR3 reads CASSLESRTYTEAFF. The CDR3 DNA sequence: TGTGCCAGCAGCTTAGAATCCCGGACCTACACTGAAGCTTTCTTT. The rearrangement uses TRBV7-2 and TRBJ1-1, with D hard to call. The CDR3 is 15 residues long. Trimming shortened V by 1 base and J by 3 bases, and 12 bases separated the two germline ends. The V gene's germline CDR1 is SGHTA and CDR2 FQGNSA.

The chain joins TRBV18 to TRBJ1-2; 10 nucleotides agree with TRBD1. Germline V gene data show CDR1 as KGHSH and CDR2 as LQKENI. The V and J ends lost 3 bases and 4 bases, in that order; junction bases with no gene match: 14. The CDR3 runs to 18 residues. Here the CDR3 reads CASSPGQGGALQAYGYTF. DNA of the CDR3: TGTGCCAGCTCACCTGGACAGGGGGGAGCACTACAAGCCTATGGCTACACCTTC.

V is TRBV4-3 and J is TRBJ1-6; tentatively, D is TRBD1 (5 bases). The V and J ends lost 1 base and 7 bases respectively, with 17 bases between them. The germline gives CDR1 LGHNA, CDR2 YSLEER. This CDR3 has 17 residues. The CDR3 nucleotides read TGCGCCAGCAGCCAAGCCTCGAGGGGCCGGAGAAATTCACCCCTCCACTTT. This sequence encodes CASSQASRGRRNSPLHF.